The next 11 T cell receptor beta chains were all read from a single sample in a study of T cell responses to AZD1222 COVID-19 vaccine. The protocol was immunoSEQ multiplex PCR, while the TCRdb copy is restricted to in-frame clones and leaves out a portion. The sample consists of 40,000 to 50,000 clones, over 80% of them appearing once. Source: peripheral blood, taken 28 days after the second AZD1222 dose. These receptors were obtained from an adult who received the AZD1222 COVID-19 vaccine.

This chain connects TRBV9 to TRBJ2-1; D may be TRBD2 (6 bases). This CDR3 region has 16 residues. V was shortened by 0 bases and J by 5 bases, with 15 bases between the two germline ends. Germline CDR1 reads SGDLS; CDR2 reads YYNGEE. CDR3 protein: CASSVDPRGKDNEQFF. The CDR3 DNA reads TGTGCCAGCAGCGTAGACCCCCGGGGGAAAGACAATGAGCAGTTCTTC.

CDR3 DNA sequence: TGTGCCAGCAGCCCAGCGGGGCGGGTAAACACCGGGGAGCTGTTTTTT. Translation: CASSPAGRVNTGELFF. The rearrangement joins TRBV5-4 to TRBJ2-2; TRBD2 matches 7 bases. The CDR3 has 16 amino acids. Germline assignment: CDR1 SGHNT and CDR2 YYREEE (reference sequence). The junction had 8 bases not matched to a gene; V was cut back by 4 bases and J by 2 bases.

This clone has just a few counts. V usage is TRBV7-2 and J usage is TRBJ2-1; 9 nucleotides line up with TRBD1. CDR1 and CDR2 from the germline V gene are SGHTA and FQGNSA. Losses at the gene ends were 1 base for V and 0 bases for J; bases not matched to a gene: 7. This CDR3 is built from 18 residues. The CDR3 spells CASSLVKGQGSSYNEQFF. The CDR3 nucleotides are TGTGCCAGCAGCTTAGTAAAAGGACAGGGGAGCTCCTACAATGAGCAGTTCTTC.

V gene TRBV7-2 combines with J gene TRBJ1-4, with 10 bases identical to TRBD1. Germline CDR1 is SGHTA and CDR2 is FQGNSA. The CDR3 is made up of 14 amino acids. The V segment lost 5 bases and the J segment 8 bases; nucleotides outside the gene matches: 5. CDR3 coding DNA: TGTGCCAGCAGCCCAGGACAGGGGGGCGAAAAACTGTTTTTT. It specifies CASSPGQGGEKLFF.

This chain connects TRBV27 to TRBJ1-5; 7 bases are shared with TRBD1. Germline V lookup: CDR1 MNHEY, CDR2 SMNVEV (reference sequence). The CDR3 loop spans 15 amino acids. V was clipped by 3 bases and J by 6 bases; unmatched bases: 8. The CDR3: CASSFGSGGTQPQHF. The CDR3 region has the DNA TGTGCCAGCAGTTTTGGTTCAGGGGGAACTCAGCCCCAGCATTTT.

The chain employs TRBV10-3 and TRBJ2-3; 7 bases line up with TRBD2. V shed 10 bases, J shed 5 bases, and the junction held 9 bases outside the gene matches. Germline CDR1 and CDR2: ENHRY and SYGVKD. This CDR3 is 13 amino acids long. CDR3 residues: CATLPSGGDTQYF. The CDR3, as DNA: TGTGCCACCCTTCCCTCGGGGGGAGATACGCAGTATTTT.

This clone was observed a single time. The chain couples TRBV7-6 to TRBJ2-2; D not certain. Trimming cost V 8 bases and J 1 base, with 11 bases left between them. CDR3 size: 14 residues. Germline-derived CDR1 and CDR2 are SGHVS and FNYEAQ. The CDR3 region is CASLQLQNTGELFF. DNA of the CDR3: TGTGCCAGCCTTCAGTTACAGAACACCGGGGAGCTGTTTTTT. The complete variable domain, with remaining parts taken from reference TRBV7-6 and TRBJ2-2, reads GAGVSQSPRYKVTKRGQDVALRCDPISGHVSLYWYRQALGQGPEFLTYFNYEAQQDKSGLPNDRFSAERPEGSISTLTIQRTEQRDSAMYRCASLQLQNTGELFFGEGSRLTVL.

This clone was seen once. V gene TRBV14 combines with J gene TRBJ1-1; D call uncertain. The CDR3 consists of 12 residues. V gave up 1 base and J gave up 1 base, with 1 base separating them. In germline, CDR1 is SGHDN, CDR2 FVKESK. The CDR3, as DNA: TGTGCCAGCAGCCAAGCGAACACTGAAGCTTTCTTT. This sequence encodes CASSQANTEAFF.

The chain uses TRBV11-2 and TRBJ1-1; D possibly corresponds to TRBD1 (6 bases). Trimming took 4 bases from V and 8 from J, leaving 11 bases between them. Germline V gene lookup returns CDR1 SGHAT and CDR2 FQNNGV. The CDR3 covers 12 residues. The CDR3 DNA follows: TGTGCCAGCAGCTCGAGAGACAGGGAAGCTTTCTTT. This gives the protein CASSSRDREAFF. The variable domain in full, with the rest retrieved from reference TRBV11-2 and TRBJ1-1, is EAGVAQSPRYKIIEKRQSVAFWCNPISGHATLYWYQQILGQGPKLLIQFQNNGVVDDSQLPKDRFSAERLKGVDSTLKIQPAKLEDSAVYLCASSSRDREAFFGQGTRLTVV.

The chain has TRBV3-1 (or the pseudogene TRBV3-2) and TRBJ2-1; TRBD1 matches at 9 bases. The V gene end was trimmed by 3 bases and the J gene end by 16 bases; junction bases not matched to a gene: 4. CDR3 length: 11 amino acids. Germline CDR1 is LGHDT and CDR2 is YNNKEL (reference sequence). The CDR3 reads CASSQGQGEFF. CDR3 nucleotides: TGTGCCAGCAGCCAGGGACAGGGAGAATTCTTC.

This chain uses TRBV29-1 with TRBJ1-6; D remains unclear. Trimming took off 5 bases at V and 3 bases at J, with 11 bases between the two ends. CDR1 and CDR2 from the germline V gene are SQVTM and ANQGSEA. This CDR3 is built from 14 residues. In nucleotides, the CDR3 is TGCAGCGTTTCCTTGGACCGCTATAATTCACCCCTCCACTTT. Translation: CSVSLDRYNSPLHF. Using reference TRBV29-1 and TRBJ1-6 for the parts outside the CDR3, the full variable domain is SAVISQKPSRDICQRGTSLTIQCQVDSQVTMMFWYRQQPGQSLTLIATANQGSEATYESGFVIDKFPISRPNLTFSTLTVSNMSPEDSSIYLCSVSLDRYNSPLHFGNGTRLTVT.